A selection of T cell receptor beta chains follows, all from one sample in a study of shared clonotypes between healthy human individuals. Produced via immunoSEQ multiplex PCR; TCRdb's table is partial and in-frame only. Seen here are roughly 2 million clones, around 95% observed once, and the top ten hold roughly 0.13%. Specimen: naive CD4+ T cells sorted from blood. These receptors originate from a man aged 18 to 29 in good health. Each CDR3 is given with its conserved first and last residue. Fields, in order: D gene, J gene, V gene, CDR3 length, clone size, CDR3 protein, CDR3 DNA. The D gene is left open where the match is weak. Clone size is given for some rows only: seen once, a few or many times, or a class if the clone is expanded.

-	TRBJ2-3	TRBV7-9	15	-	CASSFGGFGTDTQYF	TGTGCCAGCAGCTTTGGAGGGTTTGGCACAGATACGCAGTATTTT
TRBD2	TRBJ2-7	TRBV6-5	13	-	CASSRGGADEQYF	TGTGCCAGCAGTCGGGGGGGGGCGGACGAGCAGTACTTC
-	TRBJ2-7	TRBV27	14	once	CASSLWGSSYEQYF	TGTGCCAGCAGTTTATGGGGCAGCTCCTACGAGCAGTACTTC
TRBD1	TRBJ1-5	TRBV28	14	-	CASIQGGTGQPQHF	TGTGCCAGCATCCAAGGGGGGACAGGTCAACCCCAGCATTTT
-	TRBJ2-7	TRBV27	15	-	CASSLMGTLTYEQYF	TGTGCCAGCAGTTTAATGGGGACTTTGACCTACGAGCAGTACTTC
-	TRBJ2-5	TRBV5-5	15	once	CASSLGDTLEETQYF	TGTGCCAGCAGCTTGGGGGACACCCTTGAAGAGACCCAGTACTTC
-	TRBJ2-7	TRBV7-9	14	-	CASSSGHKSYEQYF	TGTGCCAGCAGCTCGGGACATAAATCCTACGAGCAGTACTTC
-	TRBJ1-4	TRBV10-3	13	-	CAIKDHPNEKLFF	TGTGCCATCAAGGATCATCCTAATGAAAAACTGTTTTTT
TRBD1	TRBJ2-2	TRBV7-9	17	-	CASSSPWGTVSTGELFF	TGTGCCAGCAGCTCCCCCTGGGGGACAGTGAGCACCGGGGAGCTGTTTTTT
TRBD1	TRBJ1-6	TRBV9	16	-	CASSVGTGGDNSPLHF	TGTGCCAGCAGCGTGGGGACAGGGGGCGACAATTCACCCCTCCACTTT
TRBD1	TRBJ1-4	TRBV4-3	17	-	CASSQEGATGANEQLFF	TGCGCCAGCAGCCAAGAAGGGGCGACAGGGGCAAATGAACAACTGTTTTTT
TRBD1	TRBJ1-6	TRBV19	15	-	CASSRGQGVGSPLHF	TGTGCCAGTAGTAGAGGACAGGGTGTGGGTTCACCCCTCCACTTT
-	TRBJ1-2	TRBV7-2	14	-	CASRQGEGLYGYTF	TGTGCCAGCAGACAAGGAGAAGGGCTCTATGGCTACACCTTC
-	TRBJ1-5	TRBV7-9	16	-	CASSLGGALEGQPQHF	TGTGCCAGCAGCTTAGGGGGGGCCTTAGAAGGCCAGCCCCAGCATTTT
-	TRBJ2-3	TRBV19	15	-	CASSTTPTSTDTQYF	TGTGCCAGTAGTACGACACCGACTAGCACAGATACGCAGTATTTT
TRBD2	TRBJ2-1	TRBV7-2	14	-	CASSLSGGAHEQFF	TGTGCCAGCAGCCTTAGCGGGGGGGCGCATGAGCAGTTCTTC
-	TRBJ2-3	TRBV10-3	14	-	CAISVAPSTDTQYF	TGTGCCATCAGTGTAGCGCCTAGCACAGATACGCAGTATTTT
-	TRBJ1-1	TRBV6-6	14	-	CATLGRRLNTEAFF	TGTGCCACCTTGGGGCGCCGGCTAAACACTGAAGCTTTCTTT
TRBD1	TRBJ2-1	TRBV9	15	-	CASSLTGGDVNEQFF	TGTGCCAGCAGCCTTACAGGGGGCGATGTGAATGAGCAGTTCTTC
-	TRBJ1-6	TRBV5-1	17	-	CASSLGLQELVYSPLHF	TGCGCCAGCAGCTTGGGGCTACAGGAACTCGTTTATTCACCCCTCCACTTT
TRBD1	TRBJ1-2	TRBV28	17	-	CASSPFGKAGQVNGYTF	TGTGCCAGCAGCCCCTTCGGGAAGGCCGGACAGGTTAATGGCTACACCTTC
-	TRBJ2-5	TRBV6-4	13	-	CASSAGAEETQYF	TGTGCCAGCAGTGCGGGGGCCGAAGAGACCCAGTACTTC
-	TRBJ2-5	TRBV29-1	16	-	CSVDRRGWSGQETQYF	TGCAGCGTTGATAGACGTGGGTGGAGCGGACAAGAGACCCAGTACTTC
TRBD2	TRBJ2-1	TRBV6-5	15	-	CASSLGLAGVNEQFF	TGTGCCAGCAGTCTGGGACTAGCGGGAGTTAATGAGCAGTTCTTC
-	TRBJ1-2	TRBV11-2	15	-	CASSLERQTANGYTF	TGTGCCAGCAGCTTAGAGAGGCAGACGGCGAATGGCTACACCTTC
-	TRBJ1-6	TRBV6-6	13	-	CASSYSGDSPLHF	TGTGCCAGCAGTTACTCAGGTGATTCACCCCTCCACTTT
-	TRBJ1-1	TRBV9	13	-	CASSSSYSTEAFF	TGTGCCAGCAGCTCCAGTTACAGCACTGAAGCTTTCTTT
TRBD2	TRBJ2-1	TRBV7-9	15	-	CASSLGTSGSREQFF	TGTGCCAGCAGCCTCGGGACTAGCGGGAGCAGAGAGCAGTTCTTC
-	TRBJ2-7	TRBV28	13	-	CASSLGSPPEQYF	TGTGCCAGCAGTTTGGGTAGCCCCCCCGAGCAGTACTTC
TRBD1	TRBJ2-1	TRBV18	15	-	CASSPGQGAWNEQFF	TGTGCCAGCTCACCGGGACAGGGGGCATGGAATGAGCAGTTCTTC
-	TRBJ2-3	TRBV4-1	15	once	CASSQEYRSTDTQYF	TGCGCCAGCAGCCAAGAATATCGGAGCACAGATACGCAGTATTTT
TRBD1	TRBJ1-1	TRBV6-6	14	-	CASSATGGETEAFF	TGTGCCAGCAGTGCAACAGGGGGCGAAACTGAAGCTTTCTTT
TRBD2	TRBJ2-7	TRBV14	15	-	CASSQVGGPTYEQYF	TGTGCCAGCAGCCAAGTGGGAGGGCCAACCTACGAGCAGTACTTC
TRBD1	TRBJ2-1	TRBV4-1	14	-	CASSQRDRGNEQFF	TGCGCCAGCAGCCAGAGGGACAGGGGTAATGAGCAGTTCTTC
-	TRBJ2-2	TRBV5-1	13	-	CASSHDNTGELFF	TGCGCCAGCAGCCATGACAACACCGGGGAGCTGTTTTTT
TRBD1	TRBJ1-5	TRBV4-1	17	-	CASSQAGTTGPNQPQHF	TGCGCCAGCAGCCAAGCAGGCACGACAGGGCCCAATCAGCCCCAGCATTTT
TRBD2	TRBJ2-1	TRBV6-1	14	-	CASTLAGGPIEQFF	TGTGCCAGCACACTAGCGGGGGGGCCAATTGAGCAGTTCTTC